The entry that follows covers one T cell receptor beta chain sequence. Its specificity is not known. Trimming removed 1 base at V and 2 bases at J, with 11 bases between. The CDR3 spans 16 residues. The germline gives CDR1 SGHTA, CDR2 FQGNSA. The sample belongs to a study of T cell responses to AZD1222 COVID-19 vaccine. Study in general: Timing groups of about 4 and about 12 weeks for second doses were pooled.

TCRdb's copy holds only in-frame clones and misses some; the assay was immunoSEQ multiplex PCR. Altogether 80,000 or so clones are present, around 90% being singletons, with the ten largest covering more than 1.3%. Study-level results: Unmutated variant regions are reportedly targeted by nearly half of spike-specific TCRs. It was only after the peak T cell response that any repertoires were sampled.

The sample consisted of peripheral blood, taken on day 0 of AZD1222 vaccination. The sequence was obtained from an adult in good health. The chain employs TRBV7-2 and TRBJ1-4; D gene ambiguous. The CDR3 DNA reads as TGTGCCAGCAGCTTAGTTGCCAGCAACACTAATGAAAAACTGTTTTTT. Amino acid sequence: CASSLVASNTNEKLFF.